Listed here is a single TCR beta chain. Its target is unknown. The V end was cut by 0 bases, the J end by 5 bases, with 5 bases between. The CDR3 runs to 13 residues. In germline, CDR1 is SEHNR, CDR2 FQNEAQ (reference sequence). This sample is part of a study of T cell responses to AZD1222 COVID-19 vaccine. TCRdb's table, derived via immunoSEQ multiplex PCR, lists solely in-frame clones and lacks some. Counted here are about 120,000 clones, about 93% occurring once; the ten biggest clones make up under 4.5%. General study points: Spike as a whole was targeted by vaccine-associated CD4 TCRs, dominant at 160-218 and 743-854.

Specimen: peripheral blood, collected 28 days after the second dose of the MenACWY control vaccine. V is TRBV7-9 and J is TRBJ1-5; the D is unclear. The receptor was derived from an adult who received the MenACWY meningococcal vaccine as a control. CDR3 nucleotide sequence: TGTGCCAGCAGCTTAGCGCGAGATCAGCCCCAGCATTTT. This encodes CASSLARDQPQHF. The full variable domain, completed using reference TRBV7-9 and TRBJ1-5, is DTGVSQNPRHKITKRGQNVTFRCDPISEHNRLYWYRQTLGQGPEFLTYFQNEAQLEKSRLLSDRFSAERPKGSFSTLEIQRTEQGDSAMYLCASSLARDQPQHFGDGTRLSIL.